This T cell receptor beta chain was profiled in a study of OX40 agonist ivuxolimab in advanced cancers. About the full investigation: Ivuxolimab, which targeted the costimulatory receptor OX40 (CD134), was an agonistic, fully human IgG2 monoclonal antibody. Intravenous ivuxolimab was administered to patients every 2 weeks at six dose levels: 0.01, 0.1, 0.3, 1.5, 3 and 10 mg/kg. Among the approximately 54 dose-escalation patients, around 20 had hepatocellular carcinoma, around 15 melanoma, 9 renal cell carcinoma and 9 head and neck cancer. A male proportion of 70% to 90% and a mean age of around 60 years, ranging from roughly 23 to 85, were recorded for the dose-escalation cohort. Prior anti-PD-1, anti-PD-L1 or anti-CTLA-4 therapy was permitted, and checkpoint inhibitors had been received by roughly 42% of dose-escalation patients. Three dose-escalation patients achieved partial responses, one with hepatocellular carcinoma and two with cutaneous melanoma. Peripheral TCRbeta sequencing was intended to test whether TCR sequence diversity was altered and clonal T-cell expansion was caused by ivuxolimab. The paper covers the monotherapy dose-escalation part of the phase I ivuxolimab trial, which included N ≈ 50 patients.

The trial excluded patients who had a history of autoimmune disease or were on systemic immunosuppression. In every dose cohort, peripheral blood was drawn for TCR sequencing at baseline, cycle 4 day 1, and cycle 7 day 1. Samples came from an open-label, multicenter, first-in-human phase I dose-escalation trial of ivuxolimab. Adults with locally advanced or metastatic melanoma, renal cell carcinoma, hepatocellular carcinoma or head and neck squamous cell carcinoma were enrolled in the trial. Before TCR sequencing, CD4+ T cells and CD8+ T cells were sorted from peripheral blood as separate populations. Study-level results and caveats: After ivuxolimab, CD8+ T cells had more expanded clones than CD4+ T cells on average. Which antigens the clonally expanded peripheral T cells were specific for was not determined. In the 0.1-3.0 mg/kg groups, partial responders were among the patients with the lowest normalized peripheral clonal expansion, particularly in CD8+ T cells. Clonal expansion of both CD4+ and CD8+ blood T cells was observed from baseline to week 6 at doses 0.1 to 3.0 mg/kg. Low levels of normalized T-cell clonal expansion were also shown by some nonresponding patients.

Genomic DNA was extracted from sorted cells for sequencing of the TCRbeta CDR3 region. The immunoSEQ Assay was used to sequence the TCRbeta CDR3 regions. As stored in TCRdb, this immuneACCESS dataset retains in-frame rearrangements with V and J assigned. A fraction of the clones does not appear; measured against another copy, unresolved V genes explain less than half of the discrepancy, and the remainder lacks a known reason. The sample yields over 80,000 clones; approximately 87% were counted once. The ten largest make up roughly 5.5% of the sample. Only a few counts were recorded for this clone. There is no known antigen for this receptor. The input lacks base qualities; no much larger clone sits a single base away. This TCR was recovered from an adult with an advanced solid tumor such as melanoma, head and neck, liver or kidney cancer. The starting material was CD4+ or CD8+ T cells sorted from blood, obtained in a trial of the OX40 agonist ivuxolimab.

The sequenced DNA: TGTGCCAGCAGTTTATTCACGCACACTGAAGCTTTCTTT. Translated, it reads CASSLFTHTEAFF. The rearranged chain carries TRBV27 and TRBJ1-1; no D gene call is confident. Spanning cysteine to phenylalanine, the CDR3 consists of 13 amino acids. CDR3 DNA is the only sequence kept; it has 39 bases, read in frame from the first base. CDR1 and CDR2 are read off the germline V gene (reference sequence) as MNHEY and SMNVEV. The trim is 1 base for V and 3 bases for J, with a gap of 6 bases between the germline ends.